A single T cell receptor (beta chain) is shown here with its context. Its specificity is unknown. Urothelial carcinoma affected the patients, and it was locally advanced or metastatic. Sampling of each patient yielded between 1 and 8 specimens, collected pretreatment and on-treatment. There are 16 residues in the CDR3. V dropped 2 bases and J dropped 2; count of bases not matched to a gene: 9. Germline V gene data show CDR1 as LGHNA and CDR2 as YNFKEQ. These data belong to a study of PD-L1 blockade in urothelial cancer. Study context: Males with bladder-origin urothelial cancer made up about 90% of the roughly 29 patients.

The repertoire was sequenced with immunoSEQ multiplex PCR; TCRdb's copy has only in-frame clones and lacks some. The sample lists tens of thousands of clones, roughly 80% occurring once. Findings and caveats of the study: Below-median pretreatment blood TCR clonality was associated with improved progression-free and overall survival.

This material consisted of PBMCs, taken around atezolizumab (anti-PD-L1) treatment. This chain joins TRBV4-2 and TRBJ2-7, with 7 bases matching TRBD1. The TCR sequence derives from a man aged 70-80 years with urothelial cancer. The CDR3: CASSQPGEGAPYEQYF. The CDR3 nucleotides are TGTGCCAGCAGCCAACCTGGAGAGGGGGCTCCCTACGAGCAGTACTTC.